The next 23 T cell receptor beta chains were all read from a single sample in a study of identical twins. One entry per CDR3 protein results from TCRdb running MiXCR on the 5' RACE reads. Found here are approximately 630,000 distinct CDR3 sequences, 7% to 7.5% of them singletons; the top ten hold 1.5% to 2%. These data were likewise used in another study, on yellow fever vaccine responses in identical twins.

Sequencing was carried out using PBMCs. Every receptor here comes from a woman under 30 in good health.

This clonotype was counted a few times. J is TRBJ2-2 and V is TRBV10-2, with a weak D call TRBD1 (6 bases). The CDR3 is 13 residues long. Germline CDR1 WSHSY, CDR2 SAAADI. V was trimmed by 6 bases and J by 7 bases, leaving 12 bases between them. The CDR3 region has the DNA TGCGCCAGCAGCACCAGGGGCGGCGGGGAGCTGTTTTTT. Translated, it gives CASSTRGGGELFF.

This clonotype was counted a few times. CDR3 amino acids: CASSQGEPARGGTEAFF. The CDR3 DNA is TGTGCCAGCAGCCAAGGCGAACCCGCCAGAGGTGGCACTGAAGCTTTCTTT. The chain recombines TRBV14 with TRBJ1-1; D is unresolved. The ends were cut back, 1 base at V and 4 bases at J, with 19 bases in the middle. This CDR3 is built from 17 residues. The V gene's germline CDR1 is SGHDN and CDR2 FVKESK.

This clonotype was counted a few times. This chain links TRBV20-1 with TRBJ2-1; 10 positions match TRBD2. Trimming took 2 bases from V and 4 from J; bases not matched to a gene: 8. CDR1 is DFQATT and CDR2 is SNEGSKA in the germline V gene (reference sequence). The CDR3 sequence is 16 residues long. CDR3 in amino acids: CSARRAGTSVYNEQFF. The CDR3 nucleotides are TGCAGTGCTAGAAGAGCCGGGACTAGCGTATACAATGAGCAGTTCTTC.

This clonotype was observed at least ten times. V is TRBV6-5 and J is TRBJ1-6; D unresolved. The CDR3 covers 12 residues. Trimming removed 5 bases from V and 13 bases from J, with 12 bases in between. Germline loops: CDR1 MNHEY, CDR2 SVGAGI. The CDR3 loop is CASSNPAAPLHF. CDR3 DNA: TGTGCCAGCAGTAACCCGGCTGCGCCCCTCCACTTT.

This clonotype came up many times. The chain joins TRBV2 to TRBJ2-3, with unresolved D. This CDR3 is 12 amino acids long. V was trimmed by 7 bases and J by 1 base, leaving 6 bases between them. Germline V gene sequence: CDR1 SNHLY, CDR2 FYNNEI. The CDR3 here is CASKARTDTQYF. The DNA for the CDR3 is TGTGCCAGCAAGGCCCGCACAGATACGCAGTATTTT.

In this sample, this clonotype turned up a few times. The CDR3 loop is CASRRDQPQHF. In DNA form, the CDR3 reads TGTGCCAGCAGGCGAGATCAGCCCCAGCATTTT. V is TRBV2 and J is TRBJ1-5; D gene unclear. The CDR3 sequence is 11 residues long. Germline CDR1 and CDR2: SNHLY and FYNNEI. Trimming removed 6 bases at V and 5 bases at J, with 5 bases between.

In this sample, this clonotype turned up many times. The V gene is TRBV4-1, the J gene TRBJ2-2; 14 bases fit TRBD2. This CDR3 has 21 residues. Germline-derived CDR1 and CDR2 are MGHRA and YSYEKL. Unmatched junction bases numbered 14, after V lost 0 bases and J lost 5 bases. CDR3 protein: CASSQDATTGLAGEDTGELFF. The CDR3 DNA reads TGCGCCAGCAGCCAAGATGCCACAACGGGACTAGCGGGGGAGGATACCGGGGAGCTGTTTTTT.

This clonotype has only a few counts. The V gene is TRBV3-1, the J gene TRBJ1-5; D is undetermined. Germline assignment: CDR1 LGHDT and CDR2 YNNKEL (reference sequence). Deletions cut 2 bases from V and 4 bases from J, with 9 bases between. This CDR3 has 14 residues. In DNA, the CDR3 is TGTGCCAGCAGCCAAAATGTGGGGAATCAGCCCCAGCATTTT. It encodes CASSQNVGNQPQHF.

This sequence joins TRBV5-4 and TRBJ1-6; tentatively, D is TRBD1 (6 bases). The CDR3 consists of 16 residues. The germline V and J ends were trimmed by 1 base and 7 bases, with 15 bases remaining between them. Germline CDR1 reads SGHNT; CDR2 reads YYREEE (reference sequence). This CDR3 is CASSLRADRKNSPLHF. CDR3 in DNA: TGTGCCAGCAGCTTGCGGGCAGACAGGAAGAATTCACCCCTCCACTTT.

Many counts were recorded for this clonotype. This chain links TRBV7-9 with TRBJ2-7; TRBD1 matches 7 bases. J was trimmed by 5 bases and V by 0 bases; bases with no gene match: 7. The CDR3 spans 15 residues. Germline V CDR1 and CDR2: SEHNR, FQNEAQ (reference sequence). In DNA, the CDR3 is TGTGCCAGCAGCTTAGCGAGGACAGGTTTCCACGAGCAGTACTTC. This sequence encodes CASSLARTGFHEQYF.

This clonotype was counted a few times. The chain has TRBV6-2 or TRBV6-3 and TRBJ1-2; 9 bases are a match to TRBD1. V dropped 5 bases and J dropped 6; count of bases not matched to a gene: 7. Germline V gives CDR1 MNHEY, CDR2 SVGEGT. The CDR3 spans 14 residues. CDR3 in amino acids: CASSHGQGSNGYTF. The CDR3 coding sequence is TGTGCCAGCAGTCACGGACAGGGGTCGAATGGCTACACCTTC.

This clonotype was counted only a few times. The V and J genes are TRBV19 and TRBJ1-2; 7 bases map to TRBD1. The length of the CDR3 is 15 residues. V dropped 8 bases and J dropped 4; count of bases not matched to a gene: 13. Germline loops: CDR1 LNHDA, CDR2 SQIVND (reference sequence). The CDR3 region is CASSFRQGGSYGYTF. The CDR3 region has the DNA TGTGCCAGTTCCTTTCGACAGGGTGGAAGCTATGGCTACACCTTC.

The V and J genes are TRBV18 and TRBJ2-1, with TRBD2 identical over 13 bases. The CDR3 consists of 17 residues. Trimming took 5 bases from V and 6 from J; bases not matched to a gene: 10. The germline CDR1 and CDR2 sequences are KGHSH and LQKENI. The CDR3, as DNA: TGTGCCAGCTCATCGACTAGCGGGGGGCCCCGGGGCAATGAGCAGTTCTTC. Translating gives CASSSTSGGPRGNEQFF.

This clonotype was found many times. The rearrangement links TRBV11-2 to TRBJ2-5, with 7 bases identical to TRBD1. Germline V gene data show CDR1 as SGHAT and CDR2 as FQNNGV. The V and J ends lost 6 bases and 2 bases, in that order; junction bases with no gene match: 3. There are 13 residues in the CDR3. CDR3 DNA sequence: TGTGCCAGCAGTTCGGACAGGCAAGAGACCCAGTACTTC. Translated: CASSSDRQETQYF.

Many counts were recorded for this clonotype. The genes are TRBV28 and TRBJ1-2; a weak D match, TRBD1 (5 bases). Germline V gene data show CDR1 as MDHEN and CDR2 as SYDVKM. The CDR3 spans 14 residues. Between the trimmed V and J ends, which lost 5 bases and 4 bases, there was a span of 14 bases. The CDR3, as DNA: TGTGCCAGCAGTCCATTGACGGGGACCTATGGCTACACCTTC. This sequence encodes CASSPLTGTYGYTF.

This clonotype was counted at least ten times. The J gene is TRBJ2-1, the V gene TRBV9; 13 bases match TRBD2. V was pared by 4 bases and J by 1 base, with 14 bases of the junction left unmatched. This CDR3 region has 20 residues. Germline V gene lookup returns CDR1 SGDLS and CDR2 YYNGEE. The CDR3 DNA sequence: TGTGCCAGCAGCACCCGAATCCGACTAGCGGGGGGCGGGTCCTACAATGAGCAGTTCTTC. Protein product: CASSTRIRLAGGGSYNEQFF.

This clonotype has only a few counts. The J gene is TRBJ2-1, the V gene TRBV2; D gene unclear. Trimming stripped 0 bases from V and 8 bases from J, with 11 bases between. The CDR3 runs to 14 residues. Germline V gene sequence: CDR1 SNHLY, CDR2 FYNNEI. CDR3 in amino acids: CASSEALWSHEQFF. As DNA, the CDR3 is TGTGCCAGCAGTGAAGCGCTTTGGAGCCATGAGCAGTTCTTC.

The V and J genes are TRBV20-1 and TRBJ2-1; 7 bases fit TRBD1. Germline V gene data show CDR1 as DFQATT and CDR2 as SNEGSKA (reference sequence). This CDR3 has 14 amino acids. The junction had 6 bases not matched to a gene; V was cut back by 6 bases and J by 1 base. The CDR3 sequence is CSANRGSSYNEQFF. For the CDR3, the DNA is TGCAGTGCAAACAGGGGATCATCCTACAATGAGCAGTTCTTC.

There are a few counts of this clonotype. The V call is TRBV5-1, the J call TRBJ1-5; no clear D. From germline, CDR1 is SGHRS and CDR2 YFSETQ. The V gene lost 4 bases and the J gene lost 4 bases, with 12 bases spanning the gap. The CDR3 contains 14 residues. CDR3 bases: TGCGCCAGCAGCCCAGGAGCGTTGAATCAGCCCCAGCATTTT. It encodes CASSPGALNQPQHF.

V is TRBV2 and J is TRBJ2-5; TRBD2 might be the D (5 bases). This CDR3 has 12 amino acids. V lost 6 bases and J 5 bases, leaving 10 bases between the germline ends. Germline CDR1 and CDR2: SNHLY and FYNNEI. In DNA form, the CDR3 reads TGTGCCAGCAGCGAGGGCCTGGAGACCCAGTACTTC. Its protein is CASSEGLETQYF.

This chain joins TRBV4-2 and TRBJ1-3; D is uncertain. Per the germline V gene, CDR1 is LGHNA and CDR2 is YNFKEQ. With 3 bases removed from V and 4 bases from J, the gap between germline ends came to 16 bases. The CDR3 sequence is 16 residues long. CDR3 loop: CASSHYWQVPGNTIYF. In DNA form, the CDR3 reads TGTGCCAGCAGCCACTATTGGCAGGTACCAGGAAACACCATATATTTT.

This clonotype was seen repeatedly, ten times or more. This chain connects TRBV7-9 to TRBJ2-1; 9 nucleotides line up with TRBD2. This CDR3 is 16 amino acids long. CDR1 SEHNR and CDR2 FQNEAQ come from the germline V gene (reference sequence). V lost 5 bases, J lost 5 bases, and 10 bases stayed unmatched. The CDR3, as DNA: TGTGCCAGCAGCCCAGAAGGCGGGGGGGTCGACAATGAGCAGTTCTTC. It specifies CASSPEGGGVDNEQFF.

The chain's CDR3 is CASSYSWLAGGSEQFF. In DNA form, the CDR3 reads TGTGCCAGCAGTTACTCGTGGCTAGCGGGGGGCAGTGAGCAGTTCTTC. The V gene is TRBV6-5, the J gene TRBJ2-1, with 11 bases matching TRBD2. The CDR3 runs 16 residues. Unmatched junction bases numbered 7, after V lost 0 bases and J lost 9 bases. Germline CDR1 reads MNHEY; CDR2 reads SVGAGI.